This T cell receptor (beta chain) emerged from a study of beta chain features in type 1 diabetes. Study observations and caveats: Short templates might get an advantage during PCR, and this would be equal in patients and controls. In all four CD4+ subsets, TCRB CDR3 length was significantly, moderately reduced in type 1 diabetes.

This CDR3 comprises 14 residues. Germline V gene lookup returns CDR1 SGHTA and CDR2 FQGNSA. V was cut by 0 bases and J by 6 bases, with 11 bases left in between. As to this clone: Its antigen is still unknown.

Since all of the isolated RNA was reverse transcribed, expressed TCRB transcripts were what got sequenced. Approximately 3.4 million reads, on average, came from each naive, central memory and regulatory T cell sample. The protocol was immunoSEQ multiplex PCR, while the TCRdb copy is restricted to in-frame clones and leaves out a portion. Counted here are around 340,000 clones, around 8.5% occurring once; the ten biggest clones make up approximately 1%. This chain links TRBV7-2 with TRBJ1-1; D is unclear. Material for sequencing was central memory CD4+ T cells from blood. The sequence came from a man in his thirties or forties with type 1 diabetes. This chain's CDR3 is CASSLAYRGSEAFF. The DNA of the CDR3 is TGTGCCAGCAGCTTAGCTTATCGAGGTTCTGAAGCTTTCTTT.